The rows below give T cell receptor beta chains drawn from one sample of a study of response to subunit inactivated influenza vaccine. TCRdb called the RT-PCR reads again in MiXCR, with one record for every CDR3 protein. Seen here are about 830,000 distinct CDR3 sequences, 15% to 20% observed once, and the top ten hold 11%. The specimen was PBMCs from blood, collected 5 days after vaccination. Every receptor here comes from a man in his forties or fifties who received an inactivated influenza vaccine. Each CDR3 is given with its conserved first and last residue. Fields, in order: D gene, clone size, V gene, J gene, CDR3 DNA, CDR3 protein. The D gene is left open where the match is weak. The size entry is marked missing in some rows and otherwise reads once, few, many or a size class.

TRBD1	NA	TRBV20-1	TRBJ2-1	TGCAGTGCCCCCCAGGGGGAGCTCTACAATGAGCAGTTCTTC	CSAPQGELYNEQFF
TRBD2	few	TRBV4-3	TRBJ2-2	TGCGCCAGCAGCCCCACTCTTAGCGGGAGCACCGGGGAGCTGTTTTTT	CASSPTLSGSTGELFF
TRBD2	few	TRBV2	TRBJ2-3	TGTGCCAGCAGTGAGCTAGCGGGGCGCACAGATACGCAGTATTTT	CASSELAGRTDTQYF
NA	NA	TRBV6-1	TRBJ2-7	TGTGCCAGCAGTGAAGCGGTGCGGGCAGGCTACGAGCAGTACTTC	CASSEAVRAGYEQYF
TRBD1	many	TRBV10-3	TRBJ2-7	TGTGCCATCAGTGAACGTGGACAGGCCCCCTACGAGCAGTACTTC	CAISERGQAPYEQYF
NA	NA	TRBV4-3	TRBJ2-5	TGCGCCAGCAGCCAAGAAGCCAGGGCCCAAGAGACCCAGTACTTC	CASSQEARAQETQYF
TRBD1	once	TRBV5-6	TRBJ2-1	TGTGCCAGCAGCTGGGGACAGGGAATCTACAATGAGCAGTTCTTC	CASSWGQGIYNEQFF
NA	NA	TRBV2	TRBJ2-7	TGTGCCAGCAGTGAACGCCTTGACGGGCAGTACTTC	CASSERLDGQYF
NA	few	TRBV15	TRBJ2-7	TGTGCCACCAGCAGAAGAGACACGACCTACGAGCAGTACTTC	CATSRRDTTYEQYF
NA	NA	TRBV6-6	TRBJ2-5	TGTGCCAGCAGTTACTTGGTAGGGGAGACCCAGTACTTC	CASSYLVGETQYF
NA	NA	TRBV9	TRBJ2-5	TGTGCCAGCAGCGTAGCGGCAGAAGGAGAGACCCAGTACTTC	CASSVAAEGETQYF
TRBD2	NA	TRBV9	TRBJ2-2	TGTGCCAGCAGCGGTCTGGCGGGACTAGCGGGTTTGGGCACCGGGGAGCTGTTTTTT	CASSGLAGLAGLGTGELFF
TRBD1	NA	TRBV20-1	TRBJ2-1	TGCAGTGCTAGTTCTCAGGGGGCGAGTCCCAATGAGCAGTTCTTC	CSASSQGASPNEQFF
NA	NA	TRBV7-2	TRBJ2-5	TGTGCCAGCAGCCCGCAGGGAAACACCCAGTACTTC	CASSPQGNTQYF
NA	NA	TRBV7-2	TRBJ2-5	TGTGCCAGCAGCTTATTCCGCGGGTTGGAGACCCAGTACTTC	CASSLFRGLETQYF
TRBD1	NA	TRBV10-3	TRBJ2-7	TGTGCCATCAGTATCGGACAGGGGGGTGAGCAGTACTTC	CAISIGQGGEQYF
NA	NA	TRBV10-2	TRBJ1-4	TGCGCCAGCAGTTCTGACACTGACGAAAAACTGTTTTTT	CASSSDTDEKLFF
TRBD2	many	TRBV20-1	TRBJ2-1	TGCAGTGCGGTGAGCGGGAGCTCCTACAATGAGCAGTTCTTC	CSAVSGSSYNEQFF
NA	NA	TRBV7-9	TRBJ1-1	TGTGCCAGCGACCCAGGGACGTTCAACACTGAAGCTTTCTTT	CASDPGTFNTEAFF
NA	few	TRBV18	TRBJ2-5	TGTGCCAGCTCACTGCTGGGACAATTTTCGCCAGAGACCCAGTACTTC	CASSLLGQFSPETQYF
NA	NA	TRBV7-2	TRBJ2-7	TGTGCCAGCAGCTTAGTCGGTAGCGGCTACCCGGAGCAGTACTTC	CASSLVGSGYPEQYF
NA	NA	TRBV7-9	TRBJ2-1	TGTGCCAGCAGCTTAGCCCTAATCTACAATGAGCAGTTCTTC	CASSLALIYNEQFF
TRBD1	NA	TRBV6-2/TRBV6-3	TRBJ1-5	TGTGCCAGCAGTAGGGCAGGGGGTAATAGCAATCAGCCCCAGCATTTT	CASSRAGGNSNQPQHF
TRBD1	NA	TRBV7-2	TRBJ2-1	TGTGCCAGCAGCTTAGTGGGGACAGGGTTTCACAATGAGCAGTTCTTC	CASSLVGTGFHNEQFF